Listed here is a single T cell receptor (beta chain). This record belongs to a study of blood T cell repertoires in COVID-19. The protocol was immunoSEQ multiplex PCR, while the TCRdb copy is restricted to in-frame clones and leaves out a portion. This table holds about 84,000 clones, 70% to 85% found once. With 0 bases removed from V and 5 bases from J, the gap between germline ends came to 7 bases. Germline CDR1 reads LGHNA; CDR2 reads YSLEER. This CDR3 has 13 residues. The receptor's source is a man aged 45-60 years with active or convalescent COVID-19. The material sequenced was peripheral blood. The rearrangement links TRBV4-3 to TRBJ1-1; D not certain. The CDR3 reads CASSQDLATEAFF. The DNA of the CDR3 is TGCGCCAGCAGCCAAGATCTAGCGACTGAAGCTTTCTTT.